This T cell receptor (beta chain) was captured by sequencing in a study of blood T cell repertoires in COVID-19. The overall study: T cells, B-cell-depleted T cells, or PBMCs supplied cDNA or gDNA.

Seattle patients were enrolled while actively infected and followed longitudinally. Study processing details: It was from reference gene primer amplification that nucleated cell counts were estimated. Sequenced by immunoSEQ multiplex PCR; TCRdb stores in-frame clones only, minus some. V and J calls and clone size follow that table, whereas D and trimming were derived from the DNA. The data hold around 400,000 clones, with about 87% observed a single time. CDR1 MDHEN and CDR2 SYDVKM come from the germline V gene. This CDR3 contains 15 residues. V shed 4 bases and J 3 bases; nucleotides not matched to a gene: 8.

Material for sequencing was peripheral blood. This TCR was sampled from a woman between 25 and 40 years old with COVID-19, enrolled during active disease. The chain carries TRBV28 and TRBJ2-7, with TRBD1 identical over 8 bases. CDR3 sequence: CASSSRSGGFYEQYF. DNA for the CDR3: TGTGCCAGCAGTTCAAGGTCAGGGGGCTTCTACGAGCAGTACTTC.